A selection of T cell receptor beta chains follows, all from one sample in a study of human T cells and chemical hapten exposure. From the RACE reads, TCRdb called clonotypes with MiXCR, one entry per CDR3 protein. The sample contains 190,000 or so distinct CDR3 sequences, around 30% of which appear only once. The sequences come from whole blood, collected in connection with sensitization to the hapten diphenylcyclopropenone (DPC). The source is a young woman with alopecia areata. Some clones in this sample may be carry-over from other donors' samples. The CDR3 runs from the conserved cysteine through the conserved F or W. A D gene is named only where the DNA matches it firmly. Clone size, where shown, is once, few, many, or a class for clones that have expanded.

j_call clone_size v_call d_call cdr3_aa cdr3_nt
TRBJ1-1 NA TRBV28 NA CASSLSGEVAEAFF TGTGCCAGCAGTTTATCGGGGGAGGTGGCTGAAGCTTTCTTT
TRBJ1-1 NA TRBV4-1 NA CASSPPGPGPTEAFF TGCGCCAGCAGCCCCCCAGGGCCGGGACCCACTGAAGCTTTCTTT
TRBJ2-7 NA TRBV7-2 NA CASSTAPRREQYF TGTGCCAGCAGCACGGCACCCAGACGGGAGCAGTACTTC
TRBJ2-7 NA TRBV20-1 TRBD2 CSARFLGGSFDEQYF TGCAGTGCTAGGTTCCTGGGCGGGAGTTTTGACGAGCAGTACTTC
TRBJ2-3 NA TRBV6-2/TRBV6-3 NA CASRLLTTDTQYF TGTGCCAGCAGATTGCTTACCACAGATACGCAGTATTTT
TRBJ2-7 NA TRBV6-2/TRBV6-3 TRBD2 CASSVGSGKPHEQYF TGTGCCAGCAGTGTCGGCAGCGGGAAACCCCACGAGCAGTACTTC
TRBJ1-6 NA TRBV9 NA CASSVAGRTSSPLHF TGTGCCAGCAGCGTAGCCGGCAGAACAAGTTCACCCCTCCACTTT
TRBJ1-2 few TRBV5-1 NA CASSLGQSNYGYTF TGCGCCAGCAGCTTGGGGCAGTCTAACTATGGCTACACCTTC
TRBJ2-7 NA TRBV10-3 NA CAIRPGYAYEQYF TGTGCCATCAGACCCGGGTATGCCTACGAGCAGTACTTC
TRBJ1-2 NA TRBV7-8 TRBD1 CASSVQGVYGDGYTF TGTGCCAGCAGCGTACAGGGGGTATACGGGGATGGCTACACCTTC
TRBJ1-1 many TRBV29-1 TRBD1 CSVGAGGADMNTEAFF TGCAGCGTTGGGGCAGGGGGCGCCGATATGAACACTGAAGCTTTCTTT
TRBJ2-3 few TRBV4-3 NA CASSQDLGVGTSDTQYF TGCGCCAGCAGCCAAGATCTTGGAGTGGGGACCTCAGATACGCAGTATTTT
TRBJ2-2 once TRBV4-2 TRBD2 CASSQGTSGRSTGELFF TGTGCCAGCAGCCAAGGGACTAGCGGGAGAAGCACCGGGGAGCTGTTTTTT